Listed here is a single T cell receptor (beta chain). This same CDR3 is encoded by further DNA sequences in the sample. The entry originates in a study of shared clonotypes between healthy human individuals. Study-level information: The study drew on a couple of women and a few men aged 18 to 49 as donors.

Measured with immunoSEQ multiplex PCR; TCRdb has only the in-frame clones, and not every one. There are 2.3 million or so clones in the sample; more than 80% occur only once, and 0.39% lies in the top ten. Sequencing was carried out using naive CD4+ T cells from PBMCs. The sample's subset: CD45RA+ positively selected. This receptor was taken from a man in his late teens or twenties in good health. Some clones in this sample may be carry-over from other donors' samples.

The CDR3: CASSLFGGGQYF. CDR3 DNA sequence: TGTGCCAGCAGTTTATTCGGGGGCGGGCAGTACTTC. The chain links TRBV28 to TRBJ2-7; D might be TRBD1 or TRBD2, each matching 6 bases. Germline values: CDR1 MDHEN, CDR2 SYDVKM. Deletions cut 1 base from V and 9 bases from J, with 10 bases between. The CDR3 sequence is 12 residues long.